The sequence of this T cell receptor beta chain was determined in a study of cytotoxic CD8 clonotypes in ibrutinib-treated CLL. Whole-study context: The patients, over ten relapsed/refractory and approximately 14 treatment-naive, included about 17 who were IGHV unmutated. After a median of around 68 months, about 14 patients stayed remitted and some 12 progressed; responses had been partial in roughly 25 and complete in 2.

General observations from the study: The public clonotypes identified were infrequent and showed contraction or stability on treatment.

A word on this clone: Antigen: not known.

The assay was immunoSEQ multiplex PCR, and TCRdb's table has in-frame clones only and misses some. The sample includes under 150,000 clones, 80% to 95% of them seen just once. Germline lookup yields CDR1 LNHDA and CDR2 SQIVND (reference sequence). CDR3 length: 15 residues. After removal of 6 bases from V and 6 bases from J, the junction contained 7 bases not matched to a gene. The rearrangement joins TRBV19 to TRBJ2-1; TRBD1 aligns across 11 bases. The sequence derives from a human donor with chronic lymphocytic leukemia. The sample in question was PBMCs, obtained after 12 months of ibrutinib treatment. As DNA, the CDR3 is TGTGCCAGTAGATCGACCGGGACAGGGGGCAATGAGCAGTTCTTC. This gives the protein CASRSTGTGGNEQFF. Full variable domain (missing parts from reference TRBV19 and TRBJ2-1): DGGITQSPKYLFRKEGQNVTLSCEQNLNHDAMYWYRQDPGQGLRLIYYSQIVNDFQKGDIAEGYSVSREKKESFPLTVTSAQKNPTAFYLCASRSTGTGGNEQFFGPGTRLTVL.